This T cell receptor beta chain was sequenced in a study of beta chain features in type 1 diabetes. In the study overall: On cell yields, gender and age, patients and healthy donors were similar. Study findings and constraints: VDJ junctions from type 1 diabetes patients carried fewer insertions and larger deletions. Within patients, naive, central memory and Treg TCRB repertoires seemed more similar than within healthy donors. Shortening of TCRB CDR3s, moderate but significant, appeared in all four CD4+ subsets of Type 1 diabetes patients.

Germline CDR1 MDHEN, CDR2 SYDVKM. There are 15 residues in the CDR3. The junction had 7 bases not matched to a gene; V was cut back by 3 bases and J by 5 bases. Naive, central memory, regulatory and stem cell-like memory cells within the CD4+ compartment were sorted using CD45RO/CCR7/CD25/CD127/CD95/CD27. Remarks on this clone: What it binds is unknown.

Investigators reverse transcribed all isolated RNA, so they sequenced expressed TCRB transcripts. The repertoire was sequenced with immunoSEQ multiplex PCR; TCRdb's copy has only in-frame clones and lacks some. Among a few hundred thousand clones listed, around 21% were seen once. The J gene is TRBJ1-5, the V gene TRBV28; TRBD1 agrees at 7 bases. This TCR came from a middle-aged woman with type 1 diabetes. What was sequenced was naive CD4+ T cells from blood. CDR3 bases: TGTGCCAGCAGTTTGTGGCAGGGGGTACATCAGCCCCAGCATTTT. Its translation: CASSLWQGVHQPQHF.